These T cell receptor beta chains were read from a single sample in a study. TCRdb itself ran the 5' RACE reads through MiXCR, one entry per CDR3 protein. The table includes 6,200 or so distinct CDR3 sequences, around 50% detected once. Sequencing used naive CD4+ T cells sorted from a lymph node. The source of these receptors is a female donor with breast cancer. Each CDR3 is given with its conserved first and last residue. The D gene is left open where the match is weak. Clone size is stated in some rows and not others, as once, few, many or a class when expanded.

.,TRBV4-1,.,TRBJ1-2,TGCGCCAGCAGCCTACGGGGACGGGTTAACAGCTATGGCTACACCTTC,CASSLRGRVNSYGYTF
.,TRBV12-3/TRBV12-4,.,TRBJ2-7,TGTGCCAGCAGTTTCGGACAGACCTCCTACGAGCAGTACTTC,CASSFGQTSYEQYF
.,TRBV12-3/TRBV12-4,.,TRBJ1-2,TGTGCCAGCACCTGGGGACGGAACTATGGCTACACCTTC,CASTWGRNYGYTF
.,TRBV14,.,TRBJ2-5,TGTGCCAGCAGCCAAGATGTCTGGGGGACCCAGTACTTC,CASSQDVWGTQYF
TRBD2,TRBV11-3,.,TRBJ2-1,TGTGCCAGCAGCGATAATAGCGGGGGAGCCTTTAGCTCCTACAATGAGCAGTTCTTC,CASSDNSGGAFSSYNEQFF
TRBD1,TRBV6-6,.,TRBJ1-5,TGTGCCAGCAGTTACTCGGTGGGACAGGGGAATTCTCAGCCCCAGCATTTT,CASSYSVGQGNSQPQHF
TRBD2,TRBV2,.,TRBJ2-1,TGTGCCAGCAGTGTGCCTAGCGGGAGGGGTAATGAGCAGTTCTTC,CASSVPSGRGNEQFF
TRBD1,TRBV30,.,TRBJ2-7,TGTGCCTGGGGATCCGGGACAGGGGTTTTCGAGCAGTACTTC,CAWGSGTGVFEQYF
TRBD1,TRBV11-3,few,TRBJ2-6,TGTGCCAGCAGCTTCTGGACAGGGAACTCTGGGGCCAACGTCCTGACTTTC,CASSFWTGNSGANVLTF
.,TRBV12-3/TRBV12-4,.,TRBJ1-1,TGTGCCAGCAGTTCCCGACCGAACACTGAAGCTTTCTTT,CASSSRPNTEAFF
TRBD1,TRBV7-2,.,TRBJ1-5,TGTGCCAGCAGCGACAGGGTCAATCAGCCCCAGCATTTT,CASSDRVNQPQHF
TRBD1,TRBV20-1,.,TRBJ2-7,TGCAGTGCTAGTGCTCCCCGGACAGGGGATATCTACGAGCAGTACTTC,CSASAPRTGDIYEQYF
.,TRBV5-1,few,TRBJ1-1,TGCGCCAGCAGCTTGGCCTGGGCGAACACTGAAGCTTTCTTT,CASSLAWANTEAFF
TRBD2,TRBV20-1,.,TRBJ2-3,TGCAGTGCTAGACCCCCACTAGCGGGGGGGCCAGATACGCAGTATTTT,CSARPPLAGGPDTQYF
.,TRBV2,.,TRBJ1-5,TGTGCCAGCAGTGAGTCAGGACAACACAATCAGCCCCAGCATTTT,CASSESGQHNQPQHF
.,TRBV5-1,once,TRBJ1-1,TGCGCCAGCAGCTTGGTGCCAGGGGCGAACACTGAAGCTTTCTTT,CASSLVPGANTEAFF
TRBD1,TRBV20-1,once,TRBJ1-5,TGCAGCGCTAGAGAGGGACAGGTCAATCAGCCCCAGCATTTT,CSAREGQVNQPQHF
.,TRBV5-1,.,TRBJ1-1,TGCGCCAGCAGTAAGAATCAGAACACTGAAGCTTTCTTT,CASSKNQNTEAFF
.,TRBV28,.,TRBJ2-5,TGTGCCAGCAGTCCCCAGGGTGGAAAAGAGACCCAGTACTTC,CASSPQGGKETQYF
TRBD2,TRBV7-3,.,TRBJ2-3,TGTGCCAGCAGCCCGCTAGCGGGCACAGATACGCAGTATTTT,CASSPLAGTDTQYF
.,TRBV7-2,.,TRBJ1-2,TGTGCCAGCAGAACGACCTACGGCAATGGCTACACCTTC,CASRTTYGNGYTF
.,TRBV20-1,.,TRBJ1-1,TGCAGTGCTAGCCGCGGACAGCACACTGAAGCTTTCTTT,CSASRGQHTEAFF
.,TRBV15,.,TRBJ2-7,TGTGCCACCAGCAGAGATTTGGCGACGCGAGAGCAGTACTTC,CATSRDLATREQYF
TRBD2,TRBV20-1,few,TRBJ2-5,TGCAGTGCTACCGATAGCGGGGGACAAGAGACCCAGTACTTC,CSATDSGGQETQYF
TRBD1,TRBV6-5,.,TRBJ1-6,TGTGCCAGCAGTTATTGGGACAGGCGCAATTCACCCCTCCACTTT,CASSYWDRRNSPLHF
.,TRBV5-6,few,TRBJ1-2,TGTGCCAGCAGCTTGATCGGGGGTAACTATGGCTACACCTTC,CASSLIGGNYGYTF
.,TRBV6-2/TRBV6-3,.,TRBJ2-1,TGTGCCAGCAGTATCACCGGGGCGTACAATGAGCAGTTCTTC,CASSITGAYNEQFF
.,TRBV12-3/TRBV12-4,.,TRBJ2-6,TGTGCCAGCAGATACTGGGCCTCTGGGGCCAACGTCCTGACTTTC,CASRYWASGANVLTF
.,TRBV12-3/TRBV12-4,.,TRBJ1-1,TGTGCCAGCAGACCAGGGGTGAACACTGAAGCTTTCTTT,CASRPGVNTEAFF
TRBD1,TRBV10-1,large,TRBJ2-7,TGCGCCAGCAGTGAGTGGACAGGGGGCGAGCAGTACTTC,CASSEWTGGEQYF
TRBD1,TRBV7-8,few,TRBJ1-2,TGTGCCAGCAGCTTCGACAGGGGGCTGGACGGTGGCTACACCTTC,CASSFDRGLDGGYTF
TRBD1,TRBV28,.,TRBJ2-4,TGTGCCAGCAGCTTGACAGGGGGCGCGTACATTCAGTACTTC,CASSLTGGAYIQYF
.,TRBV5-1,.,TRBJ2-5,TGCGCCGGCAGCTTCTCCGGGGAGACCCAGTACTTC,CAGSFSGETQYF
.,TRBV30,.,TRBJ1-1,TGTGCCTGGAAGGGGGGGGCCACTGAAGCTTTCTTT,CAWKGGATEAFF
TRBD1,TRBV20-1,few,TRBJ1-1,TGCAGTGACGGGACAGGGGCCATAAACACTGAAGCTTTCTTT,CSDGTGAINTEAFF
.,TRBV20-1,.,TRBJ2-7,TGCAGTGCTACTCGGGTGATAAGTAACGAGCAGTACTTC,CSATRVISNEQYF
.,TRBV5-1,.,TRBJ2-7,TGCGCCAGCGGGGGGAACAGGGGACCCAGCGAGCAGTACTTC,CASGGNRGPSEQYF
.,TRBV12-3/TRBV12-4,.,TRBJ1-4,TGTGCCAGCAGCCTACGGGGAACAACTAATGAAAAACTGTTTTTT,CASSLRGTTNEKLFF
.,TRBV7-6,few,TRBJ2-5,TGTGCCAGCAGCAACAGCCCGAAGACCCAGTACTTC,CASSNSPKTQYF
TRBD1,TRBV6-1,.,TRBJ1-2,TGTGCCAGCAGTGAAGCGCTTCAGGGCTTGTCGGGACAGGGTATCTATGGCTACACCTTC,CASSEALQGLSGQGIYGYTF
TRBD2,TRBV20-1,.,TRBJ2-1,TGCAGTGCTAAAGTTACCGGGACTAGCGGGGGGGCCGGCTACAATGAGCAGTTCTTC,CSAKVTGTSGGAGYNEQFF
.,TRBV7-9,few,TRBJ1-1,TGTGCCAGCAGGCCCGGTGAAGCTTTCTTT,CASRPGEAFF